Sequencing of this T cell receptor beta chain was carried out in a study of CD8 T cells in Susac syndrome. This CDR3 has 13 residues. Germline CDR1 and CDR2: MNHEY and SMNVEV (reference sequence). The V end lost 5 bases, the J end lost 5 bases, and 12 bases lay between the germline ends. Reverse transcription of roughly 0.5 to 1 ug RNA was performed with random hexamers. TCRdb redid the calling of the immunoSEQ multiplex PCR reads with MiXCR, one entry per CDR3 protein. Of 130,000 or so distinct CDR3 sequences listed, approximately 79% are singletons. The TCR was taken from a human donor with multiple sclerosis. The specimen was CD8+ T cells from PBMCs. The gene calls are TRBV27 and TRBJ2-5; D might be TRBD1 or TRBD2, each matching 5 bases. The DNA of the CDR3 is TGTGCCAGCAGTGACCGCCGGGGCGAGACCCAGTACTTC. Translated: CASSDRRGETQYF.